This T cell receptor beta chain was retrieved from a study of blood T cell repertoires in COVID-19. Study in general: Some COVID-19 samples were acute and others convalescent; all came from the United States, Italy and Spain. Nucleic acid was either cDNA or gDNA, and it came from T cells, B-cell-depleted T cells, or PBMCs.

The CDR3 runs 16 residues. Germline CDR1 reads SGHNT; CDR2 reads YYREEE (reference sequence). V lost 5 bases to trimming and J lost 8 bases; unmatched junction nucleotides: 11. This clone was detected once. Seattle participants joined during active infection and were tracked over time. Original handling: Counts of nucleated cells, estimated from reference gene primer amplification, were obtained. Clones were read by immunoSEQ multiplex PCR, and TCRdb kept only the in-frame ones, dropping some. V, J and clone size reflect that table, while D and trimming were determined from the DNA. The sample has some 450,000 clones, about 90% seen once; the top ten hold 0.7% to 1%.

The sequence came from a man aged 18 to 35 with COVID-19, enrolled during active disease. The chain has TRBV5-4 and TRBJ1-4; 11 bases are a match to TRBD1. The sample taken for sequencing was peripheral blood. CDR3 in amino acids: CASSNPGTGGREKLFF. The CDR3 bases are TGTGCCAGCAGTAATCCGGGGACAGGGGGTCGGGAAAAACTGTTTTTT. Together with reference TRBV5-4 and TRBJ1-4, the CDR3 gives the full variable domain: ETGVTQSPTHLIKTRGQQVTLRCSSQSGHNTVSWYQQALGQGPQFIFQYYREEENGRGNFPPRFSGLQFPNYSSELNVNALELDDSALYLCASSNPGTGGREKLFFGSGTQLSVL.